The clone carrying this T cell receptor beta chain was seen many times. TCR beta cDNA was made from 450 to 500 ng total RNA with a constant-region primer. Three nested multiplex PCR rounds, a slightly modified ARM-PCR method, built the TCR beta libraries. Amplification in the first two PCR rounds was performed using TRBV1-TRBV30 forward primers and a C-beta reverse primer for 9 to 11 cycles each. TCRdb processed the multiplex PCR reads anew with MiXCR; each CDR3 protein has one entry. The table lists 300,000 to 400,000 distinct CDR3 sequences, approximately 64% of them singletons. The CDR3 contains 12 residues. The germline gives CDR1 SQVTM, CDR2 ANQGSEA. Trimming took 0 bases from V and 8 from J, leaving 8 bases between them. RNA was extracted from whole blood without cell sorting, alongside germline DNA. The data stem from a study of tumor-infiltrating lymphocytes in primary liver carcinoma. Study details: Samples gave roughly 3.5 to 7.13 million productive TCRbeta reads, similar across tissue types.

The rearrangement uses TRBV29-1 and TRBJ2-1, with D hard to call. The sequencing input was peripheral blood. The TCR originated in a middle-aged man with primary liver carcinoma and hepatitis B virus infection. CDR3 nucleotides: TGCAGCGTTGAAGATAGGGCGTATGAGCAGTTCTTC. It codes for CSVEDRAYEQFF.